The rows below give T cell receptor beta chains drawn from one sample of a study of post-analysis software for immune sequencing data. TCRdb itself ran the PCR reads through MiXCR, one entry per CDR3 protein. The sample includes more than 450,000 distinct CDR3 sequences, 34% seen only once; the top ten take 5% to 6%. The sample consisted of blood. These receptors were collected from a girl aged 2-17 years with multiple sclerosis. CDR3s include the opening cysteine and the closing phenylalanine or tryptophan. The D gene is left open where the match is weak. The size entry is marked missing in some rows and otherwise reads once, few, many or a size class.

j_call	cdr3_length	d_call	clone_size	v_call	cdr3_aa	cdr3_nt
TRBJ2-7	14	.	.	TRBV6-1	CASRDPGDTYEQYF	TGTGCCAGCAGGGACCCGGGGGACACCTACGAGCAGTACTTC
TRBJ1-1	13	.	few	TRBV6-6	CASSSRGSGAAFF	TGTGCCAGCAGTTCCAGGGGTTCCGGGGCGGCTTTCTTT
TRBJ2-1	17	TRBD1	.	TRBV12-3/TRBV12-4	CASSPRTGALVNNEQFF	TGTGCCAGCAGTCCACGTACAGGGGCCCTGGTCAACAATGAGCAGTTCTTC
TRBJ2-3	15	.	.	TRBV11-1	CASSYRPVSTDTQYF	TGTGCCAGCAGTTACAGGCCCGTAAGCACAGATACGCAGTATTTT
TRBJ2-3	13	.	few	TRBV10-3	CAIRVRSTDTQYF	TGTGCCATCCGTGTCAGGAGCACAGATACGCAGTATTTT
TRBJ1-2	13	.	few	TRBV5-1	CASSPLSRDGYTF	TGCGCCAGCAGCCCTCTATCCCGTGATGGCTACACCTTC
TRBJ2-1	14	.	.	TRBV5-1	CASSPGEAWETQFF	TGCGCCAGCAGTCCGGGGGAGGCCTGGGAGACCCAGTTCTTC
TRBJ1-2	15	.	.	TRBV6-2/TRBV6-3	CASSYSGLPNYGYTF	TGTGCCAGCAGTTACTCCGGGCTACCTAACTATGGCTACACCTTC
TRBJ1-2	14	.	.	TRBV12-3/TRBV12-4	CASSPPPGYYGYTF	TGTGCCAGCAGTCCCCCCCCGGGGTACTATGGCTACACCTTC
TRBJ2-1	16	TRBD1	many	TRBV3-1	CASSQRGPYSYNEQFF	TGTGCCAGCAGCCAAAGGGGGCCGTACTCCTACAATGAGCAGTTCTTC
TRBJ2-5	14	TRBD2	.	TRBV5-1	CASSTAGVKETQYF	TGCGCCAGCAGCACAGCGGGGGTTAAAGAGACCCAGTACTTC
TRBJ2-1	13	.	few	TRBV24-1	CATSDPANNEQFF	TGTGCCACCAGTGATCCAGCCAACAATGAGCAGTTCTTC
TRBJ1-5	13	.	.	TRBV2	CASVIYSNQPQHF	TGTGCCAGCGTAATATATAGCAATCAGCCCCAGCATTTT
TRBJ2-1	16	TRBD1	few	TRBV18	CASHGTGGIGSNEQFF	TGTGCCAGCCACGGGACAGGGGGAATTGGAAGCAATGAGCAGTTCTTC
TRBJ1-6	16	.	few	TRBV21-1	CASSTHRASSRSPLHF	TGTGCCAGCAGCACCCACAGGGCTTCCAGCCGCTCACCCCTCCACTTT
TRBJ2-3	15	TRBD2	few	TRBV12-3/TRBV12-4	CASSFSGGGTDTQYF	TGTGCCAGCAGTTTTAGCGGGGGGGGCACAGATACGCAGTATTTT
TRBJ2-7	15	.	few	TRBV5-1	CASSLEWDGAYEQYF	TGCGCCAGCAGCTTGGAATGGGACGGAGCCTACGAGCAGTACTTC
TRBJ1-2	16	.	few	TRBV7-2	CASSLDYSGVSCGYTF	TGTGCCAGCAGCTTAGATTATTCGGGGGTGAGCTGTGGCTACACCTTC
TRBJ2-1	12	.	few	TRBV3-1	CASSQDLREQFF	TGTGCCAGCAGCCAAGATTTACGGGAGCAGTTCTTC
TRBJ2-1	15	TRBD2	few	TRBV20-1	CSAGPLAGSYNEQFF	TGCAGTGCTGGCCCACTAGCGGGGTCCTACAATGAGCAGTTCTTC
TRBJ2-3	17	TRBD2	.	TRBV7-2	CASSEKSGTSVRDTQYF	TGTGCCAGCAGCGAAAAGTCGGGTACTAGCGTAAGGGATACGCAGTATTTT
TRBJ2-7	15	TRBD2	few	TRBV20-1	CSARDPAGGRYEQYF	TGCAGTGCTAGAGATCCAGCGGGGGGGAGGTACGAGCAGTACTTC
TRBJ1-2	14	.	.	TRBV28	CASTPGGRGFGYTF	TGTGCCAGCACTCCCGGCGGGAGGGGTTTTGGCTACACCTTC
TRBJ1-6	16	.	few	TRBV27	CASSLHRQPNNSPLHF	TGTGCCAGCAGTCTTCACCGCCAACCGAATAATTCACCCCTCCACTTT
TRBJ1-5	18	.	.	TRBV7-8	CASNPRLRTRSSNQPQHF	TGTGCCAGCAACCCCAGACTACGTACAAGGTCTAGCAATCAGCCCCAGCATTTT
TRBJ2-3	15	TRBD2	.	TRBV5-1	CASTKASGVTDTQYF	TGCGCCAGCACTAAGGCTAGCGGCGTCACAGATACGCAGTATTTT
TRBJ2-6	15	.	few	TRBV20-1	CSALMPGSGANVLTF	TGCAGTGCTCTGATGCCCGGCTCTGGGGCCAACGTCCTGACTTTC
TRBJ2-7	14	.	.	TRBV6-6	CASRPPSTVHEQYF	TGTGCCAGCAGACCCCCTAGCACCGTCCACGAGCAGTACTTC
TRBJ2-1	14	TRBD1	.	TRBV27	CASSFRTGGNEQFF	TGTGCCAGCAGTTTCCGGACAGGGGGCAATGAGCAGTTCTTC
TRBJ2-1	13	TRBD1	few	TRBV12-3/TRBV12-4	CASSGTAYNEQFF	TGTGCCAGCAGTGGGACAGCTTACAATGAGCAGTTCTTC
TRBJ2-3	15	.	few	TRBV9	CASSGDGWDTDTQYF	TGTGCCAGCAGCGGGGACGGGTGGGACACAGATACGCAGTATTTT
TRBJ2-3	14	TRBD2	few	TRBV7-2	CASSLSGAENTQYF	TGTGCCAGCAGCTTAAGCGGGGCGGAGAATACGCAGTATTTT
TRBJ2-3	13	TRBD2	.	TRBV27	CASRAGGRDTQYF	TGTGCCAGCAGGGCGGGGGGGCGAGATACGCAGTATTTT
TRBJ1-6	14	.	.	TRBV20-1	CSARETSNNSPLHF	TGCAGTGCTAGGGAAACTTCTAATAATTCACCCCTCCACTTT
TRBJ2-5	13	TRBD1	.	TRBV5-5	CASSLGADRRQYF	TGTGCCAGCAGCTTGGGTGCGGACAGGCGGCAGTACTTC
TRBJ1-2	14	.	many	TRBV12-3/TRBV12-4	CASSMRGSGDGYTF	TGTGCCAGCTCCATGAGGGGATCTGGGGATGGCTACACCTTC
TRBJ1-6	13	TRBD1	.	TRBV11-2	CASSLGDRGPLHF	TGTGCCAGCAGCTTAGGGGACAGGGGGCCCCTCCACTTT
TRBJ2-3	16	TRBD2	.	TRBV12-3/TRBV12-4	CASTLFGGGATDTQYF	TGTGCCAGCACCCTATTCGGCGGGGGGGCCACAGATACGCAGTATTTT
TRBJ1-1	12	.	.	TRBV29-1	CSVEDWDTEAFF	TGCAGCGTTGAAGATTGGGACACTGAAGCTTTCTTT
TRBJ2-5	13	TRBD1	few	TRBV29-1	CSVDGTAQETQYF	TGCAGCGTTGACGGGACAGCACAAGAGACCCAGTACTTC
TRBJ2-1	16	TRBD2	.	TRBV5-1	CASSFPGTSSYNEQFF	TGCGCCAGCAGCTTCCCCGGGACTAGCTCCTACAATGAGCAGTTCTTC
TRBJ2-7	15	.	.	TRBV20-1	CSALTGTSYDYEQYF	TGCAGTGCCCTAACCGGGACCTCTTACGACTACGAGCAGTACTTC
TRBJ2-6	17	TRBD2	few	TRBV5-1	CASSMSGLVSGANVPTF	TGCGCCAGCAGCATGTCAGGACTAGTTTCTGGGGCCAACGTCCCGACTTTC
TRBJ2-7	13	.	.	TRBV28	CASSYTKTYEQYF	TGTGCCAGCAGTTACACTAAAACCTACGAGCAGTACTTC
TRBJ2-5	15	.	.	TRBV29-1	CSVAIGFLYQETQYF	TGCAGCGTTGCAATAGGGTTCCTGTACCAAGAGACCCAGTACTTC